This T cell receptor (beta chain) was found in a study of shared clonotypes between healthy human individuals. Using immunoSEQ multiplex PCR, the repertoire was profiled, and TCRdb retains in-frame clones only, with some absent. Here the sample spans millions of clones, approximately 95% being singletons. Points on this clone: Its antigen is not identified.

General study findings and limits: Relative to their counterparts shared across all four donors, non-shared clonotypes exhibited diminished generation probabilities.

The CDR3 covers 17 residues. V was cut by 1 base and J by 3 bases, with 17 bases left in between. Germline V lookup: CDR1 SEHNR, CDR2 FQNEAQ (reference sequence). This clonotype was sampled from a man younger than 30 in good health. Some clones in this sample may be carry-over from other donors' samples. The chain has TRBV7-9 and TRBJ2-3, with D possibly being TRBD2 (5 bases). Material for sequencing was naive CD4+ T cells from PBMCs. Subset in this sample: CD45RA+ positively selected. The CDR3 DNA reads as TGTGCCAGCAGCTTAGTAGGGCGAGAGCGGAGGACAGATACGCAGTATTTT. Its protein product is CASSLVGRERRTDTQYF.